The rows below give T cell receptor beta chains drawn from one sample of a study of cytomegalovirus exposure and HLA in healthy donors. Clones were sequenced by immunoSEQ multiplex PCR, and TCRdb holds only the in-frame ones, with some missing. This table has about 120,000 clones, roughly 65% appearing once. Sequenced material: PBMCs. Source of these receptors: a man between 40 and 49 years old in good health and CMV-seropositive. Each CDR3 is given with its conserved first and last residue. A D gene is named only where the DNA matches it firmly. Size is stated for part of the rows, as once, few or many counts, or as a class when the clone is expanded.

cdr3_nt: TGTGCCAGCAGCTTGAAGCGGGACAGGGATACGCAGTATTTT
cdr3_aa: CASSLKRDRDTQYF
d_call: NA
clone_size: NA
cdr3_length: 14
j_call: TRBJ2-3
v_call: TRBV5-4

cdr3_nt: TGTGCCAGCAGCGTCGGAGCGGGAGGTAACTCCTACGAGCAGTACTTC
cdr3_aa: CASSVGAGGNSYEQYF
d_call: TRBD2
clone_size: NA
cdr3_length: 16
j_call: TRBJ2-7
v_call: TRBV9

cdr3_nt: TGCGCCAGCACCCTCGGTAGTCGCACAGATACGCAGTATTTT
cdr3_aa: CASTLGSRTDTQYF
d_call: NA
clone_size: few
cdr3_length: 14
j_call: TRBJ2-3
v_call: TRBV5-1

cdr3_nt: TGTGCCAGCTCACCTAGGGAGGGAGAGACCCAGTACTTC
cdr3_aa: CASSPREGETQYF
d_call: TRBD2
clone_size: NA
cdr3_length: 13
j_call: TRBJ2-5
v_call: TRBV18

cdr3_nt: TGTGCTAGTGCCCATGAGGGGGATCAGCCCCAGCATTTT
cdr3_aa: CASAHEGDQPQHF
d_call: NA
clone_size: NA
cdr3_length: 13
j_call: TRBJ1-5
v_call: TRBV12-5

cdr3_nt: TGTGCCAGCAGCCGGACTCTTTCTTATGGCTACACCTTC
cdr3_aa: CASSRTLSYGYTF
d_call: NA
clone_size: NA
cdr3_length: 13
j_call: TRBJ1-2
v_call: TRBV6-5

cdr3_nt: TGTGCCAGCAGACCCGGGACAACTCAAGAGACCCAGTACTTC
cdr3_aa: CASRPGTTQETQYF
d_call: NA
clone_size: few
cdr3_length: 14
j_call: TRBJ2-5
v_call: TRBV6-1

cdr3_nt: TGTGCCAGCCACAGGCGGCAGGAGAACACTGAAGCTTTCTTT
cdr3_aa: CASHRRQENTEAFF
d_call: NA
clone_size: NA
cdr3_length: 14
j_call: TRBJ1-1
v_call: TRBV11-2

cdr3_nt: TGTGCCAGCAGCCAAGGACAAAACTATGGCTACACCTTC
cdr3_aa: CASSQGQNYGYTF
d_call: NA
clone_size: once
cdr3_length: 13
j_call: TRBJ1-2
v_call: TRBV11-2

cdr3_nt: TGCGCCAGCAGCGTTGTAGGACAGGGGGCCTCCGAGACCCAGTACTTC
cdr3_aa: CASSVVGQGASETQYF
d_call: TRBD1
clone_size: NA
cdr3_length: 16
j_call: TRBJ2-5
v_call: TRBV5-1

cdr3_nt: TGTGCCAGCAGTGAAGTAGCGGGGATTTCCTACGAGCAGTACTTC
cdr3_aa: CASSEVAGISYEQYF
d_call: TRBD2
clone_size: NA
cdr3_length: 15
j_call: TRBJ2-7
v_call: TRBV25-1

cdr3_nt: TGCAGCGTTGTTTTACAGGGGCAGAACACTGAAGCTTTCTTT
cdr3_aa: CSVVLQGQNTEAFF
d_call: TRBD1
clone_size: NA
cdr3_length: 14
j_call: TRBJ1-1
v_call: TRBV29-1

cdr3_nt: TGCGCCAGCAGCCAAAGGACGGCGGGGGGCCGCCAAGAGACCCAGTACTTC
cdr3_aa: CASSQRTAGGRQETQYF
d_call: TRBD2
clone_size: NA
cdr3_length: 17
j_call: TRBJ2-5
v_call: TRBV4-1

cdr3_nt: TGTGCCAGCAGTCCCCCAGGCAGGGGCGGAGATACGCAGTATTTT
cdr3_aa: CASSPPGRGGDTQYF
d_call: NA
clone_size: few
cdr3_length: 15
j_call: TRBJ2-3
v_call: TRBV28

cdr3_nt: TGTGCCAGCAGCGTACCATTTCAGGGAGGCATTCAGTACTTC
cdr3_aa: CASSVPFQGGIQYF
d_call: NA
clone_size: few
cdr3_length: 14
j_call: TRBJ2-4
v_call: TRBV9

cdr3_nt: TGTGCCAGCAGCCCCAAGGGAGGGTACCAGGGCTACGAGCAGTACTTC
cdr3_aa: CASSPKGGYQGYEQYF
d_call: TRBD2
clone_size: NA
cdr3_length: 16
j_call: TRBJ2-7
v_call: TRBV9

cdr3_nt: TGCGCCAGCAGCTTGGGCCTTCGGACAGAACTTTACAATGAGCAGTTCTTC
cdr3_aa: CASSLGLRTELYNEQFF
d_call: NA
clone_size: NA
cdr3_length: 17
j_call: TRBJ2-1
v_call: TRBV5-1

cdr3_nt: TGTGCCAGCACCCCGGCCGGGTTACGGGGCTACACCTTC
cdr3_aa: CASTPAGLRGYTF
d_call: NA
clone_size: NA
cdr3_length: 13
j_call: TRBJ1-2
v_call: TRBV6-5

cdr3_nt: TGCGCCAGCAGCCAAGACCAGTCCTCCTACAATGAGCAGTTCTTC
cdr3_aa: CASSQDQSSYNEQFF
d_call: NA
clone_size: NA
cdr3_length: 15
j_call: TRBJ2-1
v_call: TRBV4-3

cdr3_nt: TGTGCCAGTAGTATAGATCGGGCAGGGACCTACAATGAGCAGTTCTTC
cdr3_aa: CASSIDRAGTYNEQFF
d_call: NA
clone_size: NA
cdr3_length: 16
j_call: TRBJ2-1
v_call: TRBV19

cdr3_nt: TGTGCCAGCAGTTTAGGACAGGGTCTATACGAAAAACTGTTTTTT
cdr3_aa: CASSLGQGLYEKLFF
d_call: TRBD1
clone_size: NA
cdr3_length: 15
j_call: TRBJ1-4
v_call: TRBV5-5

cdr3_nt: TGCAGCGCTACGACAGGGGGAGACACTGAAGCTTTCTTT
cdr3_aa: CSATTGGDTEAFF
d_call: TRBD1
clone_size: once
cdr3_length: 13
j_call: TRBJ1-1
v_call: TRBV29-1